This TCR beta chain was found in a study of blood T cells in healthy people across ages. The CDR3 covers 13 residues. Germline V gene data show CDR1 as SGHRS and CDR2 as YFSETQ. The V end lost 10 bases, the J end lost 6 bases, and 18 bases lay between the germline ends. Healthy Caucasian individuals from Russia aged roughly 6 to 90 served as donors. The extraction recovered at least 6 micrograms of total RNA per sample. Using a J-beta primer mix together with a sample-barcoded 5' primer, a second PCR was run for about 7 to 12 cycles. One entry per CDR3 protein results from TCRdb running MiXCR on the 5' RACE reads. The sample yields over 700,000 distinct CDR3 sequences, 20% to 25% seen once. This same sample was also part of a study on T cells of mothers and their children.

Sequenced material: blood. The receptor was isolated from a boy aged 10-17 years in good health. The chain uses TRBV5-1 and TRBJ2-3; a possible D gene is TRBD1 (6 bases). In DNA, the CDR3 is TGCGCCTCTAGGACAGACCTTATGGATACGCAGTATTTT. Encoded protein: CASRTDLMDTQYF.